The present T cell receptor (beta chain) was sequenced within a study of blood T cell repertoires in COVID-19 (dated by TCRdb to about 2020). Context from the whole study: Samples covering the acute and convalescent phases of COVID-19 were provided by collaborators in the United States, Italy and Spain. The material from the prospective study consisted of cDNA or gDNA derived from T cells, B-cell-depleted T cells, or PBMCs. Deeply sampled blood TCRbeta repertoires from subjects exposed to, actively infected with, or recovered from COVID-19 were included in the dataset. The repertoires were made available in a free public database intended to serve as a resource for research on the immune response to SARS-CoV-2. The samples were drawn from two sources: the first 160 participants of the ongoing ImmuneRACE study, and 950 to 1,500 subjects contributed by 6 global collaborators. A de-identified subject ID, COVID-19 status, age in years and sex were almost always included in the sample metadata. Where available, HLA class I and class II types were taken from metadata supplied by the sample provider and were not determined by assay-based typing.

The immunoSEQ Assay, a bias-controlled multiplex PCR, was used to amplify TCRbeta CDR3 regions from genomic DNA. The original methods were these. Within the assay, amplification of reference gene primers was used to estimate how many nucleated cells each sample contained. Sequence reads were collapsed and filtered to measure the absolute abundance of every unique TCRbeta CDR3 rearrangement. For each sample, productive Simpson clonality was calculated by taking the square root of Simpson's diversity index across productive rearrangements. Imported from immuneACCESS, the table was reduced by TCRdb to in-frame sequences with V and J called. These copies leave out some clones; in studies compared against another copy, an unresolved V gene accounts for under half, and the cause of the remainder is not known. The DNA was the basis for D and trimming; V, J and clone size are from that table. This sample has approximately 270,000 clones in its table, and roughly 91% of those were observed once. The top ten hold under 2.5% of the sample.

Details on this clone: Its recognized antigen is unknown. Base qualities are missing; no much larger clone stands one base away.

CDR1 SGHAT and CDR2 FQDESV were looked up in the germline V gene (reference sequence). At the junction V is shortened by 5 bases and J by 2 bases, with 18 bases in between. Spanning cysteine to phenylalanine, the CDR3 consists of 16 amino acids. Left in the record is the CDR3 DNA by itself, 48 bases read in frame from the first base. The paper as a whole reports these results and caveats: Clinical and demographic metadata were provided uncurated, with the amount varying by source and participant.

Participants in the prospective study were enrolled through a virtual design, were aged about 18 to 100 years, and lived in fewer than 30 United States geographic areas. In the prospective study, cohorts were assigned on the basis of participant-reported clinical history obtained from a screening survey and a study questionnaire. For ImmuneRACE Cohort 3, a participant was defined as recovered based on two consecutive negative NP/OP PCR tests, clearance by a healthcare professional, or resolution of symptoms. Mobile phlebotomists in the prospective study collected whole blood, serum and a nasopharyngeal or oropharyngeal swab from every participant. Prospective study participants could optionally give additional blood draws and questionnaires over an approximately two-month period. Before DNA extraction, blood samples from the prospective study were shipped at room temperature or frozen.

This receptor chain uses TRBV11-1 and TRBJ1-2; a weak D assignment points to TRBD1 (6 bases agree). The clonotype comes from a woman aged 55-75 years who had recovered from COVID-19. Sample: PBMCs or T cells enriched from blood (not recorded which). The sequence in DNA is TGTGCCAGCAGCCACCTAGCAGGGGCTTCAAACTATGGCTACACCTTC. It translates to CASSHLAGASNYGYTF.